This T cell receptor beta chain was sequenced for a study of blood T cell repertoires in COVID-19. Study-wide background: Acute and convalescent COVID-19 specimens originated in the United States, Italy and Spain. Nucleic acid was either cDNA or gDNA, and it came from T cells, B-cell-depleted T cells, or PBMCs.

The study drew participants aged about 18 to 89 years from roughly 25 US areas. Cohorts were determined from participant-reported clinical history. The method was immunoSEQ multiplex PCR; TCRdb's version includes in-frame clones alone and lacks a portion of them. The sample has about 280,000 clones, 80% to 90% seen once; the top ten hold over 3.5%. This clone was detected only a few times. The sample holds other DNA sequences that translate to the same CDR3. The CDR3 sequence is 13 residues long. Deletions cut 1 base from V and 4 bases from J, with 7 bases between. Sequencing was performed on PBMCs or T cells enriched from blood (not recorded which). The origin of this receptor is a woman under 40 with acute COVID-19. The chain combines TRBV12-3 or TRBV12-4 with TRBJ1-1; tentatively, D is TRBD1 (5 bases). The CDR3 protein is CASSLGGGTEAFF. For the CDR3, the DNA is TGTGCCAGCAGTTTAGGGGGGGGCACTGAAGCTTTCTTT.